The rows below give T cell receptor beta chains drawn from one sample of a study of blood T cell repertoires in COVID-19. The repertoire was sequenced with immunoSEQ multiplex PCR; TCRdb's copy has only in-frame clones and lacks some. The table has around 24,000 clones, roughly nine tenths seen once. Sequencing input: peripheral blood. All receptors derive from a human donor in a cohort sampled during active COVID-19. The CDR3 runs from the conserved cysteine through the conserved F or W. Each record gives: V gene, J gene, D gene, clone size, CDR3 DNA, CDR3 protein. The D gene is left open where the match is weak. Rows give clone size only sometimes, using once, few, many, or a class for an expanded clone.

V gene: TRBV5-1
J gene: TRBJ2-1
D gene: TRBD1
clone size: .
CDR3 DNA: TGCGCCAGCCAGACCGGGACAGGGTTCGATGAGCAGTTCTTC
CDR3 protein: CASQTGTGFDEQFF

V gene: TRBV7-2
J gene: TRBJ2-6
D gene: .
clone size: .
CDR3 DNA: TGTGCCAGCAGCGGAGACTCTGGGGCCAACGTCCTGACTTTC
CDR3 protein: CASSGDSGANVLTF

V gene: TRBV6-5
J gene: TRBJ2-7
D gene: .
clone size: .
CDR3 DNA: TGTGCCACTGCGACAGGTGCCTACGAGCAGTACTTC
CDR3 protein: CATATGAYEQYF

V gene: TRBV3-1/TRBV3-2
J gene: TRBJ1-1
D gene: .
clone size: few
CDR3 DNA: TGTGCCAGCAGCCAAGGCGCAGGTAACACTGAAGCTTTCTTT
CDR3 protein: CASSQGAGNTEAFF

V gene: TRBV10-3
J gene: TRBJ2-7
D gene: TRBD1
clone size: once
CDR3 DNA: TGTGCCATCAGGGAGACAGGGAAGTCCTACGAGCAGTACTTC
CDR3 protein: CAIRETGKSYEQYF

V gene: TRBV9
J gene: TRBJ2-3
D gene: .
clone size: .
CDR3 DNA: TGTGCCAGCAGCGTAGTTGCACTCAGCACAGATACGCAGTATTTT
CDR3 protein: CASSVVALSTDTQYF

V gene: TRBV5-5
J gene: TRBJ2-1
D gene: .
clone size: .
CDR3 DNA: TGTGCCAGCAGCTTGAACGGTTGGGAGCAGTTCTTC
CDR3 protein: CASSLNGWEQFF

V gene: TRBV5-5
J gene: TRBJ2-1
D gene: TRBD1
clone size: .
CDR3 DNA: TGTGCCAGCAGCTCCGGGACAGGGTCCTTCAATGAGCAGTTCTTC
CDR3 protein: CASSSGTGSFNEQFF

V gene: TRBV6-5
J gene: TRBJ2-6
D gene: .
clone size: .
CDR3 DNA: TGTGCCAGCAGACCAGGGCTCGGGGCCAACGTCCTGACTTTC
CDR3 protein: CASRPGLGANVLTF

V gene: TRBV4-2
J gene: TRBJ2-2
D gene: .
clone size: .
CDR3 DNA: TGTGCCAGCAGCCAAGTCTGGTCGGCCGGGGAGCTGTTTTTT
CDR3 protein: CASSQVWSAGELFF

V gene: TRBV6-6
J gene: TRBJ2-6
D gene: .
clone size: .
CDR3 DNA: TGTGCCAGCAGACCCGACAGCTCTGGGGCCAACGTCCTGACTTTC
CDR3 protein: CASRPDSSGANVLTF